This entry concerns a single T cell receptor beta chain. These data belong to a study of blood T cell repertoires in COVID-19. This CDR3 is 18 amino acids long. V lost 6 bases, J lost 1 base, and 12 bases stayed unmatched. The germline CDR1 and CDR2 sequences are LGHDT and YNNKEL (reference sequence). Data came from immunoSEQ multiplex PCR; TCRdb stores just in-frame clones and leaves some out. The data contain around 70,000 clones, approximately 83% of them seen just once; the ten biggest clones take up 10% to 15%. Sequencing used peripheral blood. This chain links TRBV3-1 (or the pseudogene TRBV3-2) with TRBJ2-2; 9 bases match TRBD1. The clonotype originates from a human donor in a cohort sampled during active COVID-19. The chain's CDR3 is CASSRGLQGAKNTGELFF. CDR3 nucleotides: TGTGCCAGCAGTCGCGGATTACAGGGGGCCAAGAACACCGGGGAGCTGTTTTTT.